These 14 T cell receptor beta chains were sequenced from one sample in a study of blood T cell repertoires in COVID-19. The repertoire was sequenced with immunoSEQ multiplex PCR; TCRdb's copy has only in-frame clones and lacks some. The sample carries a few hundred thousand clones, 80% to 90% recorded once. Material: PBMCs or T cells enriched from blood (not recorded which). The receptors derive from a man aged 25-45 years who had recovered from COVID-19.

The rearrangement joins TRBV15 to TRBJ2-7; 8 positions agree with TRBD1. The CDR3 sequence is 15 residues long. The J segment lost 5 bases and the V segment lost 3 bases, leaving 9 bases of the junction unmatched. Per germline, CDR1 LNHNV and CDR2 YYDKDF (reference sequence). The CDR3 region is CATSRVTGVLDEQYF. The DNA of the CDR3 is TGTGCCACCAGCAGGGTGACAGGGGTATTAGACGAGCAGTACTTC.

J is TRBJ2-7 and V is TRBV7-8, with D perhaps TRBD1 (7 bases). The CDR3 spans 15 residues. From germline, CDR1 is SGHVS and CDR2 FQNEAQ. Trimming pared 3 bases from V and 5 bases from J, leaving 17 bases between. The CDR3 nucleotides read TGTGCCAGCAGCTTTGCGACACAGGGGAGGAACGAGCAGTACTTC. It specifies CASSFATQGRNEQYF.

This clone has more than one count but fewer than ten. J is TRBJ2-2 and V is TRBV7-8, with 10 bases identical to TRBD2. Trimming removed 4 bases from V and 5 bases from J; junction bases left unmatched: 10. The length of the CDR3 is 17 residues. The germline CDR1 and CDR2 sequences are SGHVS and FQNEAQ. CDR3 region: CASSSLPSGGSTGELFF. CDR3 nucleotide sequence: TGTGCCAGCAGCTCCCTTCCTAGCGGGGGTTCGACCGGGGAGCTGTTTTTT.

The V gene is TRBV9, the J gene TRBJ1-4; 10 bases align to TRBD1. The ends lost 4 bases at V and 7 bases at J; junction bases unmatched: 7. From germline, CDR1 is SGDLS and CDR2 YYNGEE. The CDR3 spans 15 residues. CDR3 nucleotide sequence: TGTGCCAGCAGCCCCGGACAGGGGGTTTTTGAAAAACTGTTTTTT. Amino acid sequence: CASSPGQGVFEKLFF.

The V and J genes are TRBV28 and TRBJ1-1; D is ambiguous. Germline loops: CDR1 MDHEN, CDR2 SYDVKM. This CDR3 contains 15 residues. The ends were cut back, 2 bases at V and 0 bases at J, with 10 bases in the middle. CDR3 coding DNA: TGTGCCAGCAGTTTAGAAGGGAGACTGAACACTGAAGCTTTCTTT. Amino acids: CASSLEGRLNTEAFF.

CDR3 DNA: TGTGCCAGCAGTATCGGGGTGAGGCAGCCCCAGCATTTT. This codes for CASSIGVRQPQHF. V gene TRBV4-2 combines with J gene TRBJ1-5, with no clear D. This CDR3 contains 13 residues. The ends were cut back, 6 bases at V and 7 bases at J, with 13 bases in the middle. Germline CDR1 LGHNA, CDR2 YNFKEQ.

This chain links TRBV11-2 with TRBJ2-1; no clear D. Trimming shortened V by 0 bases and J by 7 bases, and 7 bases separated the two germline ends. Germline CDR1 reads SGHAT; CDR2 reads FQNNGV. CDR3 length: 13 amino acids. The CDR3 loop reads CASSLDLRNEQFF. The DNA of the CDR3 is TGTGCCAGCAGCTTAGATCTCAGGAATGAGCAGTTCTTC.

V is TRBV28 and J is TRBJ1-1; maybe TRBD1 (6 bases). Germline CDR1 and CDR2: MDHEN and SYDVKM. V was pared by 10 bases and J by 2 bases, with 17 bases between. The CDR3 is 14 residues long. The CDR3 region is CATRSLQGNTEAFF. The DNA for the CDR3 is TGTGCCACTAGGAGTCTACAGGGTAACACTGAAGCTTTCTTT.

The chain employs TRBV6-2 or TRBV6-3 and TRBJ2-3; TRBD1 is a possible D gene (5 bases). The germline V gene encodes CDR1 MNHEY and CDR2 SVGEGT. V was pared by 6 bases and J by 7 bases, with 20 bases between. The CDR3 has 15 residues. CDR3 in amino acids: CASSYERRSGYTQYF. CDR3 in DNA: TGTGCCAGCAGCTATGAACGGAGATCAGGGTATACGCAGTATTTT.

The chain has TRBV5-1 and TRBJ2-7; 9 nucleotides agree with TRBD1. Trimming took 0 bases from V and 7 from J; bases not matched to a gene: 5. This CDR3 has 14 residues. Germline CDR1 reads SGHRS; CDR2 reads YFSETQ. Written as DNA, the CDR3 is TGCGCCAGCAGCTTGGGGGACAGGGTTGGTGAGCAGTACTTC. As protein: CASSLGDRVGEQYF. Drawing the rest from reference TRBV5-1 and TRBJ2-7, the complete variable domain is KAGVTQTPRYLIKTRGQQVTLSCSPISGHRSVSWYQQTPGQGLQFLFEYFSETQRNKGNFPGRFSGRQFSNSRSEMNVSTLELGDSALYLCASSLGDRVGEQYFGPGTRLTVT.

This chain's CDR3 is CASSLISSGGANEQFF. The CDR3 bases are TGTGCCAGCAGTTTAATCTCTAGCGGGGGGGCCAATGAGCAGTTCTTC. The chain uses TRBV27 and TRBJ2-1; 12 bases fit TRBD2. This CDR3 has 16 residues. The V segment lost 2 bases and the J segment 6 bases; nucleotides outside the gene matches: 5. CDR1 is MNHEY, CDR2 SMNVEV, per germline (reference sequence).

J is TRBJ1-2 and V is TRBV19; weak D call: TRBD1 (5 bases). The CDR3 is 14 residues long. Germline assignment: CDR1 LNHDA and CDR2 SQIVND (reference sequence). The V end was cut by 5 bases, the J end by 1 base, with 11 bases between. CDR3 loop: CASSEDTNNYGYTF. DNA of the CDR3: TGTGCCAGTAGTGAGGACACCAATAACTATGGCTACACCTTC.

The V gene is TRBV2, the J gene TRBJ2-1; 12 bases map to TRBD2. V was pared by 2 bases and J by 6 bases, with 8 bases of the junction left unmatched. Per the germline V gene, CDR1 is SNHLY and CDR2 is FYNNEI. This CDR3 is 17 amino acids long. The DNA for the CDR3 is TGTGCCAGCAGTGAATGGTCTAGCGGGGGGGCCGCCAATGAGCAGTTCTTC. It is translated as CASSEWSSGGAANEQFF. Using reference TRBV2 and TRBJ2-1 for the parts outside the CDR3, the full variable domain is EPEVTQTPSHQVTQMGQEVILRCVPISNHLYFYWYRQILGQKVEFLVSFYNNEISEKSEIFDDQFSVERPDGSNFTLKIRSTKLEDSAMYFCASSEWSSGGAANEQFFGPGTRLTVL.

The CDR3 region has the DNA TGTGCCAGCGGTGGACAGGCTACTTTTAATTCACCCCTCCACTTT. Translation: CASGGQATFNSPLHF. The rearrangement joins TRBV2 to TRBJ1-6, with 7 bases lining up with TRBD1. The J segment lost 6 bases and the V segment lost 8 bases, leaving 10 bases of the junction unmatched. The CDR3 runs to 15 residues. In germline, CDR1 is SNHLY, CDR2 FYNNEI.